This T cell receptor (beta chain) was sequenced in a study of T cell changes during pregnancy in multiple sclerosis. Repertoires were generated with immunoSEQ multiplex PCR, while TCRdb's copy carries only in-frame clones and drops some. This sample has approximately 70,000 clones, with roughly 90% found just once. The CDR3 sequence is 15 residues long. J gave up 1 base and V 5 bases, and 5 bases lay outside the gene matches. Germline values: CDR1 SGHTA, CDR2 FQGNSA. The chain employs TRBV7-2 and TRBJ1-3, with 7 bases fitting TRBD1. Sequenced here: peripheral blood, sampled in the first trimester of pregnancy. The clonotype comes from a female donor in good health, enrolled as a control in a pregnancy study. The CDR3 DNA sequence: TGTGCCAGCAGCCGACAGGGTGCTTCTGGAAACACCATATATTTT. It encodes CASSRQGASGNTIYF. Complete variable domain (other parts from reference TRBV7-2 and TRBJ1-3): GAGVSQSPSNKVTEKGKDVELRCDPISGHTALYWYRQSLGQGLEFLIYFQGNSAPDKSGLPSDRFSAERTGGSVSTLTIQRTQQEDSAVYLCASSRQGASGNTIYFGEGSWLTVV.